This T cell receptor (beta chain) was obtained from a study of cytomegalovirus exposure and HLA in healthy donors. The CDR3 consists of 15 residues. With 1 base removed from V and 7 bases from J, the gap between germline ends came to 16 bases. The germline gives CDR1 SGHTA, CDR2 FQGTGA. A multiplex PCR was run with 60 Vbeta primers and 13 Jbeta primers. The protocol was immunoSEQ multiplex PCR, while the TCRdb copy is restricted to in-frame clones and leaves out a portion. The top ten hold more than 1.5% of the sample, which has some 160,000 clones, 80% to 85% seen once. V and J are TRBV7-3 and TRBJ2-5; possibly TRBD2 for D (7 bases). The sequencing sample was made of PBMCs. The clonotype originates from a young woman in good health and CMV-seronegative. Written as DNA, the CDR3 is TGTGCCAGCAGCTTAAATGGGGGGGCGATAGGGACCCAGTACTTC. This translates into CASSLNGGAIGTQYF.